The rows below give T cell receptor beta chains drawn from one sample of a study of neurological immune-mediated disorders. TCRdb independently ran MiXCR on the 5' RACE reads; one entry per CDR3 protein. The sample has over 30,000 distinct CDR3 sequences; 10% to 15% are singletons. Sequencing was performed on PBMCs. These receptors originate from a woman between 40 and 50 years old in good health. Each CDR3 is given without its conserved first and last residue.

j_call: TRBJ1-1
cdr3_length: 9
v_call: TRBV29-1
cdr3_aa: SSGHNTEAF

j_call: TRBJ1-1
cdr3_length: 10
v_call: TRBV15
cdr3_aa: ATSTRGTEAF

j_call: TRBJ2-5
cdr3_length: 13
v_call: TRBV27
cdr3_aa: ASSNQRGPGETQY

j_call: TRBJ2-3
cdr3_length: 13
v_call: TRBV3-1
cdr3_aa: ASSQDLLVSHTQY

j_call: TRBJ1-1
cdr3_length: 12
v_call: TRBV5-5
cdr3_aa: ASSLIWPNTEAF

j_call: TRBJ2-7
cdr3_length: 13
v_call: TRBV6-2/TRBV6-3
cdr3_aa: ASSYWTGRSYEQY

j_call: TRBJ1-1
cdr3_length: 13
v_call: TRBV18
cdr3_aa: ASSPRGVYSTDAF

j_call: TRBJ1-2
cdr3_length: 13
v_call: TRBV5-5
cdr3_aa: ASSLEQAFYYGYT

j_call: TRBJ2-3
cdr3_length: 14
v_call: TRBV7-3
cdr3_aa: ASSLMGQGGTDTQY

j_call: TRBJ2-1
cdr3_length: 14
v_call: TRBV15
cdr3_aa: ATSRPGLAGRNEQF

j_call: TRBJ2-7
cdr3_length: 14
v_call: TRBV9
cdr3_aa: ASSPGTSGRFYEQY

j_call: TRBJ1-1
cdr3_length: 15
v_call: TRBV20-1
cdr3_aa: SARDLGQGQKNTEAF

j_call: TRBJ2-1
cdr3_length: 12
v_call: TRBV12-3/TRBV12-4
cdr3_aa: ASSEMSSYNEQF

j_call: TRBJ2-4
cdr3_length: 13
v_call: TRBV5-1
cdr3_aa: ASSPGVQGRNIQY

j_call: TRBJ1-3
cdr3_length: 13
v_call: TRBV20-1
cdr3_aa: SPAGTSTSEHTIY

j_call: TRBJ1-2
cdr3_length: 11
v_call: TRBV15
cdr3_aa: ATRSGVDYGYT

j_call: TRBJ2-1
cdr3_length: 13
v_call: TRBV11-1
cdr3_aa: ASSLVRRSYNEQF

j_call: TRBJ2-3
cdr3_length: 14
v_call: TRBV5-5
cdr3_aa: ASSLAAVVGPDTQY

j_call: TRBJ2-7
cdr3_length: 16
v_call: TRBV2
cdr3_aa: ASTLGLLTRFSSYEQY

j_call: TRBJ2-2
cdr3_length: 10
v_call: TRBV12-3/TRBV12-4
cdr3_aa: ASSPGIGELF

j_call: TRBJ2-5
cdr3_length: 15
v_call: TRBV5-1
cdr3_aa: ASSSTPKDRFLETQY

j_call: TRBJ2-1
cdr3_length: 16
v_call: TRBV6-5
cdr3_aa: ASRKNVGGTASYNEQF

j_call: TRBJ2-3
cdr3_length: 11
v_call: TRBV5-4
cdr3_aa: ASSLEDGDTQY

j_call: TRBJ1-4
cdr3_length: 14
v_call: TRBV4-1
cdr3_aa: ASSQDGNRGNEKLF

j_call: TRBJ2-5
cdr3_length: 13
v_call: TRBV20-1
cdr3_aa: SARFAGGNQETQY